This T cell receptor beta chain was captured in a study of cytomegalovirus exposure and HLA in healthy donors. The study's findings and limits: Associated with HLA alleles at 0.05 false discovery rate in a later analysis were 17,000 or so TCR beta sequences. Testing in vitro showed a few CMV-associated chains specific for CMV antigens. Most TCR sequences were seen very rarely across donors, but some public TCRs occurred in many. Exclusion as indistinguishable affected some V segments, including TRBV6-2 and TRBV6-3.

The primer mix had 60 Vbeta and 13 Jbeta primers. Here immunoSEQ multiplex PCR was the method, and the copy in TCRdb shows in-frame clones only, minus some. The sample comprises 130,000 to 150,000 clones, about 79% of which are singletons, and 3.5% to 5% rests with the top ten. Worth noting for this clone: Its antigen is as yet unknown.

Trimming at V came to 4 bases and at J to 2 bases, leaving 1 base not matched to a gene. The CDR3 spans 15 residues. Germline V CDR1 and CDR2: SEHNR, FQNEAQ (reference sequence). The chain recombines TRBV7-9 with TRBJ1-5; 11 bases are a match to TRBD1. The material sequenced was PBMCs. The source is a man aged 40-49 years in good health and CMV-seropositive. This chain's CDR3 is CASSSGQGGNQPQHF. In DNA form, the CDR3 reads TGTGCCAGCAGCTCGGGACAGGGGGGCAATCAGCCCCAGCATTTT.